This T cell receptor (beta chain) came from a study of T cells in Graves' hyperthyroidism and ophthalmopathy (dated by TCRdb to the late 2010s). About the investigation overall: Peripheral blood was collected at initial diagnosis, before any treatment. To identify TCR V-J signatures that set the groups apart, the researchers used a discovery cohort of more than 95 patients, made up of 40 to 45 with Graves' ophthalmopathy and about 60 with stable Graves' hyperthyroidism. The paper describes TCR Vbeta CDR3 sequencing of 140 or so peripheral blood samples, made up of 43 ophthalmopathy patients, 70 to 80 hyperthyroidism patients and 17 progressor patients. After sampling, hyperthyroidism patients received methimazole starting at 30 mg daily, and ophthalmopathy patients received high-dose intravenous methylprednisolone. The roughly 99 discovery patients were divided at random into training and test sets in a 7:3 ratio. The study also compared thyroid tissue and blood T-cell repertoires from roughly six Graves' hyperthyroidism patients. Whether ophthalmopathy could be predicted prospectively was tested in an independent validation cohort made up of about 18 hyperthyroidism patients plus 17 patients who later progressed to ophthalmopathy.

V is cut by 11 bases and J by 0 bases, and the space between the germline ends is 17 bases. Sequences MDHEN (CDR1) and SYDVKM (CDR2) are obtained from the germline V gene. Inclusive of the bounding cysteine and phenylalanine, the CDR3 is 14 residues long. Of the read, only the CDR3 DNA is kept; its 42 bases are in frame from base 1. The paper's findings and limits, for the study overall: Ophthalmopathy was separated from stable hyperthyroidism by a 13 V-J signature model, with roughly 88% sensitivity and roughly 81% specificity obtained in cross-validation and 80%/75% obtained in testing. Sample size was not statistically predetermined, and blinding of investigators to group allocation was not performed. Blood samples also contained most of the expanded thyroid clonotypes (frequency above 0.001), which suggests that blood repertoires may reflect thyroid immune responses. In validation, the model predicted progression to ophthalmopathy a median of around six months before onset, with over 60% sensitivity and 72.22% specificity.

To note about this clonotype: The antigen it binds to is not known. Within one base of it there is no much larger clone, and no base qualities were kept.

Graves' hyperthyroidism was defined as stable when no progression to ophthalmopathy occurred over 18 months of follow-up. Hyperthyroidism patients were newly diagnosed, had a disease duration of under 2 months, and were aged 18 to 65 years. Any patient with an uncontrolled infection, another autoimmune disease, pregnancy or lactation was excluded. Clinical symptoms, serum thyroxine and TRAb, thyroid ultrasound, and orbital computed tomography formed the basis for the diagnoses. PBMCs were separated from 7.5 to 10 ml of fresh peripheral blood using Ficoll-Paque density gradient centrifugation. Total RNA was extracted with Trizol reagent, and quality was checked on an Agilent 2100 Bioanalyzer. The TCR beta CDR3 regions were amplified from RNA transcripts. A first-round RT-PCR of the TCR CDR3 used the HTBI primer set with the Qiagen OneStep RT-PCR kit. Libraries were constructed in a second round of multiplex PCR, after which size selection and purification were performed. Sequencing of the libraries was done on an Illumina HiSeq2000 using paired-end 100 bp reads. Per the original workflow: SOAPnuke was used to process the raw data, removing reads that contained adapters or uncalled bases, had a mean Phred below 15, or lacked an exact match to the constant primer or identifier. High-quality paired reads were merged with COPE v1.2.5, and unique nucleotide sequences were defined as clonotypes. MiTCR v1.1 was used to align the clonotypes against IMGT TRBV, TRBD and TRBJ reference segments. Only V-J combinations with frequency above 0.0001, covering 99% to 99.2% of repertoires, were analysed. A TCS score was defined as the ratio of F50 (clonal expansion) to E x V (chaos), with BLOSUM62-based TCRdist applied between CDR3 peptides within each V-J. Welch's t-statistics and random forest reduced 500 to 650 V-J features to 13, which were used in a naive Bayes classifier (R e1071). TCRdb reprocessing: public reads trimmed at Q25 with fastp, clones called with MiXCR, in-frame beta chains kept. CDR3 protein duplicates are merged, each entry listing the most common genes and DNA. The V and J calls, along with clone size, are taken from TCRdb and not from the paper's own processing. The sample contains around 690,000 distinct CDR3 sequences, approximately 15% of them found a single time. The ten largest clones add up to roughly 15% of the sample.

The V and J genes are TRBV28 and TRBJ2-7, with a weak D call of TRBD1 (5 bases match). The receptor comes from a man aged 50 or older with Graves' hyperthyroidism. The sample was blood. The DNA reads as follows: TGTGCCGCCGCCGGCGGACATAACTCCTACGAGCAGTACTTC. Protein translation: CAAAGGHNSYEQYF.